This T cell receptor beta chain derives from a study of T cell responses to AZD1222 COVID-19 vaccine. Study results and caveats: Donors were mostly white British, more females; clonal diversity possibly underestimated. Baseline seropositivity characterized only a handful of AZD1222 recipients.

Sequencing used immunoSEQ multiplex PCR; TCRdb keeps in-frame clones, though not all of them. The table has roughly 150,000 clones, 89% seen once; the top ten hold approximately 4.5%. CDR3 length equals 17 residues. This clone was found once. Its specificity is not known. The chain uses TRBV21-1 and TRBJ2-7; the table names TRBD1, a call not compared with the DNA. TRBV21-1 is a documented pseudogene. The source of this sequence is an adult in good health. The specimen comprised peripheral blood, sampled on day 0 of AZD1222 vaccination. CDR3 loop: CASKTETRDRARYEQYF. CDR3 in DNA: TGTGCCAGCAAAACGGAAACGCGCGACAGGGCCCGATACGAGCAGTACTTC.